A selection of T cell receptor beta chains follows, all from one sample in a study of spatial heterogeneity in lung cancer. In TCRdb, the 5' RACE reads were re-called with MiXCR into one record per CDR3 protein. Among approximately 82,000 distinct CDR3 sequences, over 9.5% were seen once, and the ten largest hold 4.6%. The source material was PBMCs, sampled at surgery. All receptors derive from a male donor with early-stage non-small cell lung cancer. Each CDR3 is given with its conserved first and last residue. The order of the fields is clone size, J gene, CDR3 length, V gene, D gene, CDR3 DNA, CDR3 protein. The D gene is left open where the match is weak. Some rows have no size entry. The others give once, few or many, or a class for an expanded clone.

>.|TRBJ2-1|20|TRBV3-1|TRBD2
TGTGCCAGCAGCCAAGATCGGGGACTAGCGGGGGGGCCGATAGACAATGAGCAGTTCTTC
CASSQDRGLAGGPIDNEQFF
>many|TRBJ1-1|14|TRBV6-2/TRBV6-3|.
TGTGCCAGCAGTTCCCCCAGCGTGTATTATGAAGCTTTCTTT
CASSSPSVYYEAFF
>few|TRBJ2-3|15|TRBV12-3/TRBV12-4|.
TGTGCCAGCAGTTTAGACAGCCCTAGCACAGATACGCAGTATTTT
CASSLDSPSTDTQYF
>few|TRBJ1-1|19|TRBV30|TRBD1
TGTGCCTGGAGTGTAATTACGGTCGGGACAGGGGCCCAGAACACTGAAGCTTTCTTT
CAWSVITVGTGAQNTEAFF
>many|TRBJ2-5|15|TRBV28|.
TGTGCCAGCAGTTTTTCGGGGGGCCTTTTCGAGACCCAGTACTTC
CASSFSGGLFETQYF
>few|TRBJ1-3|16|TRBV12-3/TRBV12-4|.
TGTGCCAGCAGTTTTGGAGGAAGGGTCTCTGGAAACACCATATATTTT
CASSFGGRVSGNTIYF
>.|TRBJ2-5|15|TRBV11-2|.
TGTGCCAGCAGCGCACTCCTCCGGGACAAGGAGACCCAGTACTTC
CASSALLRDKETQYF
>few|TRBJ2-5|14|TRBV29-1|.
TGCAGCGTCGTCCCCCCGGACGGCAAAGAGACCCAGTACTTC
CSVVPPDGKETQYF
>.|TRBJ1-5|15|TRBV5-1|TRBD1
TGCGCCAGCAGCTTCGGGACAGGGGGCAGTCAGCCCCAGCATTTT
CASSFGTGGSQPQHF
>many|TRBJ1-1|16|TRBV5-6|.
TGTGCCAGCAGCCAGCTGCCTGATATGGGGGCGTTTGAAGCTTTCTTT
CASSQLPDMGAFEAFF
>few|TRBJ2-7|14|TRBV29-1|.
TGCAGCGTTGAAGGGCAGGGAACCCCCTACGAGCAGTACTTC
CSVEGQGTPYEQYF
>few|TRBJ2-2|14|TRBV5-1|.
TGCGCCAGCAGCTGGTCTACGGGGACCGGGGAGCTGTTTTTT
CASSWSTGTGELFF
>.|TRBJ2-3|15|TRBV3-1|.
TGTGCCAGCAGTCTAGGGTATGGAAGCACAGATACGCAGTATTTT
CASSLGYGSTDTQYF
>.|TRBJ1-2|14|TRBV12-3/TRBV12-4|.
TGTGCCAGCAGCTCGGTTAATGGTAACTATGGCTACACCTTC
CASSSVNGNYGYTF
>many|TRBJ2-5|11|TRBV29-1|.
TGCAGCGTTGGACCAGGAGAGACCCAGTACTTC
CSVGPGETQYF
>many|TRBJ1-1|13|TRBV6-1|TRBD1
TGTGCCAGTACACTTACAGGGGGGACTGAAGCTTTCTTT
CASTLTGGTEAFF
>.|TRBJ2-1|15|TRBV3-1|TRBD2
TGTGCCAGCAGCCAAGGGACTAGCGTTTACAATGAGCAGTTCTTC
CASSQGTSVYNEQFF
>.|TRBJ2-3|15|TRBV7-3|TRBD1
TGTGCCAGCAGCCTACAGGGGTTGAGCACAGATACGCAGTATTTT
CASSLQGLSTDTQYF
>.|TRBJ2-5|14|TRBV6-6|.
TGTGCCAGCAGTTACCTGGGACAAAGAGAGACCCAGTACTTC
CASSYLGQRETQYF
>.|TRBJ1-1|12|TRBV10-3|TRBD1
TGTGCCACCACAGGGGATTACACTGAAGCTTTCTTT
CATTGDYTEAFF
>.|TRBJ2-1|15|TRBV30|TRBD2
TGTGCCTGGAGTGTAATAGCGGGAGGGGTGGCTGAGCAGTTCTTC
CAWSVIAGGVAEQFF
>.|TRBJ2-1|15|TRBV20-1|TRBD2
TGCAGTGCCAGCCGGGCGGGAGGGCAGGGCAATGAGCAGTTCTTC
CSASRAGGQGNEQFF
>many|TRBJ2-2|14|TRBV7-3|.
TGTGCCAGCAGCTTAAGCAGTAGGGGCGGGGAGCTGTTTTTT
CASSLSSRGGELFF
>.|TRBJ1-1|14|TRBV3-1|.
TGTGCCAGCAGCCCACACCCCGCGGACACTGAAGCTTTCTTT
CASSPHPADTEAFF
>few|TRBJ2-5|17|TRBV25-1|TRBD1
TGTGCCAGCAGTGAATGGGGGGGACAGGGGGCTTCGGAGACCCAGTACTTC
CASSEWGGQGASETQYF
>few|TRBJ2-3|18|TRBV5-1|TRBD2
TGCGCCAGCAGCTTGGAGCCGTCGGCGACTAGCGGGGCGGATACGCAGTATTTT
CASSLEPSATSGADTQYF
>.|TRBJ2-3|14|TRBV29-1|TRBD1
TGCAGCGGCGCGACAGGGTTTGGGACAGATACGCAGTATTTT
CSGATGFGTDTQYF
>few|TRBJ1-2|14|TRBV19|.
TGTGCCAGTAACGAGGGGGTAGGGGACTATGGCTACACCTTC
CASNEGVGDYGYTF
>few|TRBJ2-7|15|TRBV3-1|.
TGTGCCAGCAGCCAAGGACAGGTCGTACCCCACGAGCAGTACTTC
CASSQGQVVPHEQYF
>.|TRBJ2-7|15|TRBV12-3/TRBV12-4|TRBD1
TGTGCCAGCAGTACCACGCGACAGGGTTTCTACGAGCAGTACTTC
CASSTTRQGFYEQYF
>.|TRBJ2-7|12|TRBV10-3|.
TGTGCCTCCTCAGGGTCCACCTACGAGCAGTACTTC
CASSGSTYEQYF
>.|TRBJ1-1|16|TRBV5-1|.
TGCGCCAGCAGCTCCTTATCGGGGGGAATGAACACTGAAGCTTTCTTT
CASSSLSGGMNTEAFF
>.|TRBJ1-1|14|TRBV7-8|TRBD1
TGTGCCAGCAGCTACGGGACAGCTTACACTGAAGCTTTCTTT
CASSYGTAYTEAFF
>.|TRBJ2-3|11|TRBV30|.
TGTGCCTGGAGTGTGACAGATACGCAGTATTTT
CAWSVTDTQYF
>few|TRBJ2-1|15|TRBV6-5|TRBD2
TGTGCCAGCAGGGGACTAGCCCAAACCTACAATGAGCAGTTCTTC
CASRGLAQTYNEQFF
>few|TRBJ2-3|13|TRBV6-1|.
TGTGCCAGCAGTATCGGCCCTTTGGATACGCAGTATTTT
CASSIGPLDTQYF
>.|TRBJ2-2|13|TRBV24-1|.
TGTGCCACCAGTGGCCCTAGTGGCGGGGAGCTGTTTTTT
CATSGPSGGELFF
>few|TRBJ1-6|14|TRBV5-4|.
TGTGCCAGCAGCTCCGCAAAGGGGCGTTCACCCCTCCACTTT
CASSSAKGRSPLHF
>few|TRBJ2-2|12|TRBV29-1|.
TGCAGCGTTGGGACAGACACCGGGGAGCTGTTTTTT
CSVGTDTGELFF
>.|TRBJ1-2|11|TRBV29-1|.
TGCAGCGTTGGTCTCCGAAATGGCTACACCTTC
CSVGLRNGYTF